These 20 T cell receptor beta chains share one sample of origin, sequenced in a study of T cells in Graves' hyperthyroidism and ophthalmopathy. RNA transcripts were the template for amplifying TCR beta CDR3 regions. TCR CDR3 regions were first amplified by RT-PCR with HTBI primers. TCRdb re-analysed the multiplex PCR reads in MiXCR, keeping a single row per CDR3 protein. The data contain 550,000 to 600,000 distinct CDR3 sequences, approximately 15% of them singletons. Material: blood. These receptors all stem from a woman younger than 35 with Graves' hyperthyroidism.

The table lists this clonotype with a few counts. The V gene is TRBV12-3 or TRBV12-4, the J gene TRBJ2-1; tentative D call: TRBD1 (6 bases). The CDR3 totals 16 residues. Trimming removed 4 bases from V and 0 bases from J, with 13 bases in between. CDR3 protein: CASSSRQATSYNEQFF. CDR3 bases: TGTGCCAGCAGTTCGAGACAGGCGACCTCCTACAATGAGCAGTTCTTC.

In the case of this clonotype: This may stem from a read error, because a much larger clone lies one nucleotide away. The chain joins TRBV28 to TRBJ2-1; 9 positions agree with TRBD2. V was clipped by 4 bases and J by 9 bases; unmatched bases: 7. CDR3 length: 14 residues. In germline, CDR1 is MDHEN, CDR2 SYDVKM. The CDR3 sequence is CASSSYSGSTEQFF. The CDR3 DNA reads TGTGCCAGCAGTTCCTATAGCGGGAGCACTGAGCAGTTCTTC.

The V gene is TRBV29-1, the J gene TRBJ1-1, with unresolved D. V lost 5 bases and J 6 bases, leaving 10 bases between the germline ends. The CDR3 is 11 residues long. Germline loops: CDR1 SQVTM, CDR2 ANQGSEA. Written as DNA, the CDR3 is TGCAGCGTTCGGACGTCCGCTGAAGCTTTCTTT. This sequence encodes CSVRTSAEAFF.

This clonotype was seen more than once but under ten times. CDR3 residues: CASSLLQDRPVTQYF. The CDR3, as DNA: TGTGCCAGCAGCTTACTGCAGGACAGGCCAGTGACCCAGTACTTC. The chain joins TRBV7-9 to TRBJ2-5; 7 bases are a match to TRBD1. The ends lost 2 bases at V and 7 bases at J; junction bases unmatched: 10. Germline V gene sequence: CDR1 SEHNR, CDR2 FQNEAQ (reference sequence). This CDR3 contains 15 residues.

The chain joins TRBV19 to TRBJ2-2; D may be TRBD1 (6 bases). CDR1 and CDR2 from the germline V gene are LNHDA and SQIVND (reference sequence). The CDR3 runs to 16 residues. Trimming took off 5 bases at V and 0 bases at J, with 13 bases between the two ends. CDR3 sequence reads: CASSSPTGSNTGELFF. DNA for the CDR3: TGTGCCAGTAGTTCTCCGACAGGATCGAACACCGGGGAGCTGTTTTTT.

This clonotype showed up just a few times. The V gene is TRBV5-1, the J gene TRBJ2-3; D gene ambiguous. V lost 0 bases to trimming and J lost 1 base, with 6 bases between them. The V gene's germline CDR1 is SGHRS and CDR2 YFSETQ. The CDR3 runs 14 residues. CDR3 region: CASSLDFGTDTQYF. DNA for the CDR3: TGCGCCAGCAGCTTGGATTTTGGCACAGATACGCAGTATTTT.

This clonotype turned up a few times. This sequence joins TRBV7-9 and TRBJ2-5, with D hard to call. Germline V gene data show CDR1 as SEHNR and CDR2 as FQNEAQ (reference sequence). The CDR3 covers 13 residues. Trimming removed 4 bases from V and 4 bases from J, with 10 bases in between. The CDR3 loop reads CASSSDPPETQYF. CDR3 bases: TGTGCCAGCAGCTCCGACCCCCCAGAGACCCAGTACTTC.

Worth noting for this clonotype: The junction departs from the called germline gene at one end, perhaps through a read error. V is TRBV5-1 and J is TRBJ2-5; D is ambiguous. This CDR3 contains 13 residues. Germline-derived CDR1 and CDR2 are SGHRS and YFSETQ. CDR3 DNA sequence: TGCGCCAGCAGCGCCTCAGCTGGCGAGACCCTGTACTTC. Translating it yields CASSASAGETLYF. Full variable domain (remainder filled in from reference TRBV5-1 and TRBJ2-5): KAGVTQTPRYLIKTRGQQVTLSCSPISGHRSVSWYQQTPGQGLQFLFEYFSETQRNKGNFPGRFSGRQFSNSRSEMNVSTLELGDSALYLCASSASAGETLYFGPGTRLLVL.

This clonotype was detected many times. The rearrangement uses TRBV2 and TRBJ1-1, with TRBD1 as a possible D gene (5 bases). Germline V gene lookup returns CDR1 SNHLY and CDR2 FYNNEI. Trimming removed 4 bases at V and 11 bases at J, with 11 bases between. The CDR3 is 11 amino acids. For the CDR3, the DNA is TGTGCCAGCAGTGGAAGGGGTGGGGCTTTCTTT. Protein: CASSGRGGAFF.

This rearrangement joins TRBV20-1 to TRBJ2-2, with D perhaps TRBD1 (6 bases). The CDR3 has 15 amino acids. Trimming left V 2 bases short and J 1 base short, with 11 bases between. Germline CDR1 reads DFQATT; CDR2 reads SNEGSKA (reference sequence). The CDR3 here is CSARRGKWNTGELFF. The CDR3 nucleotides are TGCAGTGCTAGAAGGGGGAAGTGGAACACCGGGGAGCTGTTTTTT.

This clonotype occurred many times. This chain connects TRBV7-2 to TRBJ1-1; possibly TRBD1 for D (6 bases). The CDR3 runs 13 residues. Germline V lookup: CDR1 SGHTA, CDR2 FQGNSA. V gave up 5 bases and J gave up 4 bases, with 11 bases separating them. CDR3 coding DNA: TGTGCCAGCAGCCTACAGGGTGGCACTGAAGCTTTCTTT. It translates to CASSLQGGTEAFF.

V usage is TRBV12-3 or TRBV12-4 and J usage is TRBJ2-1; the match to TRBD2 covers 13 bases. This CDR3 is 17 amino acids long. The V segment lost 6 bases and the J segment 5 bases; nucleotides outside the gene matches: 10. This chain's CDR3 is CASRSLAGGPRDNEQFF. Written as DNA, the CDR3 is TGTGCCAGCAGGTCACTAGCGGGGGGGCCTCGGGACAATGAGCAGTTCTTC.

The V gene is TRBV9, the J gene TRBJ2-7; D might be TRBD2 (6 bases). This CDR3 is 14 amino acids long. CDR1 SGDLS and CDR2 YYNGEE come from the germline V gene. V was shortened by 4 bases and J by 6 bases, with 17 bases between the two germline ends. The CDR3 region has the DNA TGTGCCAGCAGCCCTCATGGGGGGAGGAGCGAGCAGTACTTC. It is translated as CASSPHGGRSEQYF.

CDR3 residues: CASTRDREVQEQFF. CDR3 coding DNA: TGTGCCAGTACCAGGGACAGGGAGGTACAGGAGCAGTTCTTC. V gene TRBV19 combines with J gene TRBJ2-1; 9 bases match TRBD1. The V gene end was trimmed by 7 bases and the J gene end by 10 bases; junction bases not matched to a gene: 11. There are 14 residues in the CDR3. CDR1 and CDR2 from the germline V gene are LNHDA and SQIVND (reference sequence). The full variable domain, with the rest looked up from reference TRBV19 and TRBJ2-1, is DGGITQSPKYLFRKEGQNVTLSCEQNLNHDAMYWYRQDPGQGLRLIYYSQIVNDFQKGDIAEGYSVSREKKESFPLTVTSAQKNPTAFYLCASTRDREVQEQFFGPGTRLTVL.

The chain has TRBV14 and TRBJ1-2; D may be TRBD1 (5 bases). CDR3 length: 15 residues. Germline V gene data show CDR1 as SGHDN and CDR2 as FVKESK. V lost 1 base to trimming and J lost 6 bases, with 15 bases between them. The CDR3 loop reads CASSQVGSGAHGYTF. The CDR3, as DNA: TGTGCCAGCAGCCAAGTGGGGTCCGGGGCCCATGGCTACACCTTC.

This clonotype turned up a few times. This chain joins TRBV7-9 and TRBJ1-3; D gene unclear. Between the trimmed V and J ends, which lost 6 bases and 0 bases, there was a span of 12 bases. The CDR3 runs to 15 residues. Germline CDR1 is SEHNR and CDR2 is FQNEAQ (reference sequence). The CDR3 DNA reads as TGTGCCAGCAGACACCAGCCATTCTCTGGAAACACCATATATTTT. Its protein is CASRHQPFSGNTIYF.

This clonotype was observed at least ten times. The chain recombines TRBV5-5 with TRBJ2-7, with D tentatively TRBD2 (6 bases). Trimming removed 4 bases at V and 7 bases at J, with 18 bases between. This CDR3 region has 14 residues. Germline V gene lookup returns CDR1 SGHKS and CDR2 YYEKEE (reference sequence). In DNA form, the CDR3 reads TGTGCCAGCAGCCCGCAGGGAGGCGGCGGGGAGCAGTACTTC. Residues: CASSPQGGGGEQYF.

This clonotype was seen at least ten times. J is TRBJ1-5 and V is TRBV6-1; tentative D call: TRBD1 (5 bases). Deletions cut 4 bases from V and 3 bases from J, with 10 bases between. The CDR3 spans 14 residues. In germline, CDR1 is MNHNS, CDR2 SASEGT. Here the CDR3 DNA reads TGTGCCAGCAGTGTCGACAGCCTCAATCAGCCCCAGCATTTT. Amino acid sequence: CASSVDSLNQPQHF.

The sample holds many counts of this clonotype. The chain is built from TRBV20-1 and TRBJ2-5; 7 bases align to TRBD2. V was clipped by 1 base and J by 5 bases; unmatched bases: 7. CDR3 length equals 14 residues. Germline V lookup: CDR1 DFQATT, CDR2 SNEGSKA (reference sequence). CDR3 protein: CSARAPSGRETQYF. The CDR3, as DNA: TGCAGTGCTAGAGCCCCTAGCGGAAGGGAGACCCAGTACTTC.

This clonotype was observed at least ten times. The chain is built from TRBV24-1 and TRBJ1-2; no reliable D call. In germline, CDR1 is KGHDR, CDR2 SFDVKD. The CDR3 has 12 amino acids. V gave up 5 bases and J gave up 7 bases, with 10 bases separating them. In nucleotides, the CDR3 is TGTGCCACCAGTGTAAAGGACTCTGGCTACACCTTC. This codes for CATSVKDSGYTF.